The TCR beta chain under discussion was sequenced for a study of post-analysis software for immune sequencing data. Study-level results: Roughly five TRBV segments appeared more often in patients than in controls, and TRBV5-6, TRBV5-1 and TRBV20-1 were among these. Significantly decreased normalized Chao1 diversity was recorded for multiple sclerosis patients relative to controls.

This clonotype was seen a handful of times. Its antigen remains unknown. CDR1 is MGHRA, CDR2 YSYEKL, per germline. The CDR3 runs to 14 residues. V was cut by 0 bases and J by 10 bases, with 15 bases left in between. Carried by the TCR beta cDNA libraries were unique molecular identifiers. TCRdb reanalysed the PCR reads using MiXCR and keeps one entry per CDR3 protein. The profile shows hundreds of thousands of distinct CDR3 sequences, 30% of them singletons. The chain carries TRBV4-1 and TRBJ1-2, with D perhaps matching TRBD1 (5 bases). The sequenced material came from blood. This sequence was found in a girl aged 10 to 17 with multiple sclerosis. CDR3 loop: CASSQDPSGTDYTF. The CDR3 bases are TGCGCCAGCAGCCAAGACCCTTCGGGGACTGACTACACCTTC.